The 9 T cell receptor beta chains given below trace back to one sample, sequenced in a study of neurological immune-mediated disorders. From the 5' RACE reads, TCRdb called clonotypes with MiXCR, one entry per CDR3 protein. The profile covers around 60,000 distinct CDR3 sequences, with 3% to 4% appearing a single time and approximately 7.1% taken by the ten largest. Sample: PBMCs. These receptors were obtained from a woman in her fifties or sixties with multiple sclerosis.

This clonotype occurred many times. The rearrangement joins TRBV6-2 or TRBV6-3 to TRBJ2-7; no firm D call. The CDR3 covers 13 residues. V was cut by 5 bases and J by 2 bases, with 10 bases left in between. From germline, CDR1 is MNHEY and CDR2 SVGEGT. The CDR3 sequence is CASSRLEAYEQYF. In DNA form, the CDR3 reads TGTGCCAGCAGTCGACTCGAAGCCTACGAGCAGTACTTC.

The chain couples TRBV5-1 to TRBJ2-7; 9 nucleotides align to TRBD1. The germline gives CDR1 SGHRS, CDR2 YFSETQ. Trimming cost V 1 base and J 6 bases; bases outside gene matches: 2. The CDR3 is 13 amino acids. The CDR3 protein is CASSLRQGVEQYF. CDR3 sequence (DNA): TGCGCCAGCAGCTTGCGACAGGGGGTCGAGCAGTACTTC.

This chain links TRBV20-1 with TRBJ2-1; 10 nucleotides agree with TRBD2. The CDR3 covers 15 residues. The V gene's germline CDR1 is DFQATT and CDR2 SNEGSKA (reference sequence). Trimming cost V 2 bases and J 5 bases; bases outside gene matches: 6. CDR3 sequence: CSARQSGGANNEQFF. In DNA, the CDR3 is TGCAGTGCTAGACAAAGCGGGGGGGCAAACAATGAGCAGTTCTTC.

This clonotype came up many times. The chain has TRBV6-2 or TRBV6-3 and TRBJ1-1; D is unresolved. The CDR3 loop spans 11 amino acids. V was trimmed by 5 bases and J by 4 bases, leaving 5 bases between them. CDR1 and CDR2 from the germline V gene are MNHEY and SVGEGT. Here the CDR3 DNA reads TGTGCCAGCAGTGAACTCACTGAAGCTTTCTTT. This gives the protein CASSELTEAFF.

This clonotype occurred many times. J is TRBJ1-2 and V is TRBV5-1; 12 bases fit TRBD1. The CDR3 runs 16 residues. The germline V gene encodes CDR1 SGHRS and CDR2 YFSETQ. Trimming cost V 4 bases and J 3 bases; bases outside gene matches: 7. The CDR3 sequence: CASSIMGTGGDYGYTF. The CDR3 coding sequence is TGCGCCAGCAGCATAATGGGGACAGGGGGCGACTATGGCTACACCTTC.

This clonotype was observed at least ten times. The V and J genes are TRBV5-1 and TRBJ2-7; 10 bases line up with TRBD2. The CDR3 runs 15 residues. V was pared by 4 bases and J by 3 bases, with 7 bases of the junction left unmatched. CDR1 and CDR2 (germline): SGHRS, YFSETQ. CDR3 in amino acids: CASSVTSGTNYEQYF. CDR3 bases: TGCGCCAGCAGCGTAACTAGCGGGACAAACTACGAGCAGTACTTC. Full variable domain (rest looked up from reference TRBV5-1 and TRBJ2-7): KAGVTQTPRYLIKTRGQQVTLSCSPISGHRSVSWYQQTPGQGLQFLFEYFSETQRNKGNFPGRFSGRQFSNSRSEMNVSTLELGDSALYLCASSVTSGTNYEQYFGPGTRLTVT.

This clonotype has at least ten counts. V and J are TRBV9 and TRBJ2-7; 10 nucleotides agree with TRBD2. The length of the CDR3 is 14 residues. CDR1 SGDLS and CDR2 YYNGEE come from the germline V gene. With 4 bases clipped from V and 7 bases from J, the junction kept 8 bases outside the gene matches. The CDR3 nucleotides read TGTGCCAGCAGCTTCACCCTAGCGGGGGAAGAGCAGTACTTC. Its translation: CASSFTLAGEEQYF. The entire variable domain, with the rest obtained from reference TRBV9 and TRBJ2-7, is as follows: DSGVTQTPKHLITATGQRVTLRCSPRSGDLSVYWYQQSLDQGLQFLIQYYNGEERAKGNILERFSAQQFPDLHSELNLSSLELGDSALYFCASSFTLAGEEQYFGPGTRLTVT.

This clonotype has ten or more counts. J is TRBJ1-5 and V is TRBV7-2; TRBD1 matches 10 bases. The CDR3 length is 16 residues. J lost 2 bases, V lost 3 bases, and 4 bases had no gene match. Per the germline V gene, CDR1 is SGHTA and CDR2 is FQGNSA. DNA of the CDR3: TGTGCCAGCAGCTTGGGGACAGGGGCGGGCAATCAGCCCCAGCATTTT. This encodes CASSLGTGAGNQPQHF.

This clonotype was observed many times. This rearrangement joins TRBV6-5 to TRBJ1-2; no definite D call. Between the trimmed V and J ends, which lost 4 bases and 2 bases, there was a span of 8 bases. The CDR3 sequence is 13 residues long. Per the germline V gene, CDR1 is MNHEY and CDR2 is SVGAGI. CDR3 sequence reads: CASSSGLNYGYTF. CDR3 DNA sequence: TGTGCCAGCAGTTCAGGACTGAACTATGGCTACACCTTC.